The rows below give T cell receptor beta chains drawn from one sample of a study of CD4 T cells in relation to SARS-CoV-2 and coronaviruses. Their specific antigens are unknown. Measured with immunoSEQ multiplex PCR; TCRdb has only the in-frame clones, and not every one. The sample consists of 25,000 to 30,000 clones, 70% to 80% of them appearing once. Sequencing was performed on CD4+ T cells from PBMCs, cultured in vitro. Every receptor here comes from a human donor in good health. CDR3s include the opening cysteine and the closing phenylalanine or tryptophan. A D gene is named only where the DNA matches it firmly. Clone size, where shown, is once, few, many, or a class for clones that have expanded.

j_gene,abundance,len,d_gene,v_gene,CDR3nt,CDR3aa
TRBJ2-3,once,21,TRBD2,TRBV7-3,TGTGCCAGCAGCCCTGTGGGACTAGCGGGAGGGTGGGAGGGGGACACAGATACGCAGTATTTT,CASSPVGLAGGWEGDTDTQYF
TRBJ2-2,-,17,-,TRBV25-1,TGTGCCAGCAGTCCCAGAATAGTGGCAGGCGGGACCGGGGAGCTGTTTTTT,CASSPRIVAGGTGELFF
TRBJ1-1,-,14,-,TRBV27,TGTGCCAGCAGTTCCCTTGGGGTTGTCACTGAAGCTTTCTTT,CASSSLGVVTEAFF
TRBJ2-1,-,13,-,TRBV7-2,TGTGCCAGCAGCTGGAAGGGGGGTGATGAGCAGTTCTTC,CASSWKGGDEQFF
TRBJ2-7,-,14,TRBD2,TRBV7-7,TGTGCTAGCAGCTTAGTTAGCGGGAGCTACGAGCAGTACTTC,CASSLVSGSYEQYF
TRBJ2-2,-,14,-,TRBV19,TGTGCCAGTAGCCAGGGCCCCCACACCGGGGAGCTGTTTTTT,CASSQGPHTGELFF
TRBJ1-1,-,14,TRBD1,TRBV2,TGTGCCAGCAGTGTCGACAGGGTGAACACTGAAGCTTTCTTT,CASSVDRVNTEAFF
TRBJ2-3,-,17,TRBD2,TRBV4-1,TGCGCCAGCAGCCAAGGACCTAGCGGGAGCGGTTGGGATACGCAGTATTTT,CASSQGPSGSGWDTQYF
TRBJ2-3,-,15,TRBD1,TRBV6-2/TRBV6-3,TGTGCCAGCAGTCCGGACAGGGCCGGCGTGGATACGCAGTATTTT,CASSPDRAGVDTQYF
TRBJ1-1,few,15,TRBD1,TRBV27,TGTGCCAGCAGTTTAGCGGGACAGGGGGCGAAGGGAGCTTTCTTT,CASSLAGQGAKGAFF
TRBJ2-1,-,15,TRBD1,TRBV5-4,TGTGCCAGCAGCGTCGACAGGGGTATCTACAATGAGCAGTTCTTC,CASSVDRGIYNEQFF
TRBJ1-2,-,15,TRBD1,TRBV18,TGTGCCAGCTCAACCTTCGACAGGGGTGACTATGGCTACACCTTC,CASSTFDRGDYGYTF
TRBJ1-1,-,13,-,TRBV5-1,TGCGCCAGCAGCTTGTCCGACGGTTTAGAAGCTTTCTTT,CASSLSDGLEAFF
TRBJ1-3,once,15,TRBD1,TRBV7-9,TGTGCCAGCAGTTCCAGGGGGCTGGAAGGAAACACCATATATTTT,CASSSRGLEGNTIYF
TRBJ2-3,once,13,-,TRBV27,TGTGCCAGCAGTTTAGCGGGCACAGATACGCAGTATTTT,CASSLAGTDTQYF
TRBJ1-2,-,15,-,TRBV4-1,TGCGCCAGCAGCCAAGTGGCAGAAGCTAACTATGGCTACACCTTC,CASSQVAEANYGYTF
TRBJ1-2,-,15,TRBD1,TRBV5-4,TGTGCCAGCAGCCCGGCGGGACAGGGGGCCTTTGGCTACACCTTC,CASSPAGQGAFGYTF
TRBJ2-2,-,14,-,TRBV5-1,TGCGCCAGCAGCTTGATGACGGGGGTCGGGGAGCTGTTTTTT,CASSLMTGVGELFF
TRBJ2-7,-,14,-,TRBV18,TGTGCCAGCTCACTTCAGATTCAGGGAAGCGAGCAGTACTTC,CASSLQIQGSEQYF
TRBJ1-2,once,17,-,TRBV29-1,TGCAGCGTTGGACTCGGGACCGCGAACGGACCCACGCGAGGCTACACCTTC,CSVGLGTANGPTRGYTF
TRBJ2-1,-,16,TRBD2,TRBV4-3,TGCGCCAGCAGCCAAGGGGGCGGGAGGGCCTCAGATGAGCAGTTCTTC,CASSQGGGRASDEQFF
TRBJ2-3,-,18,TRBD2,TRBV7-2,TGTGCCAGCAGCCCCGGGACTAGCGGGGGATTACTGAGCTATACGCAGTATTTT,CASSPGTSGGLLSYTQYF
TRBJ1-2,-,14,-,TRBV28,TGTGCCAGCAGTTGGCAGGGAGTGGGCTATGGCTACACCTTC,CASSWQGVGYGYTF
TRBJ2-1,-,15,-,TRBV7-2,TGTGCCAGCAGCTTCAGGGGTGCAAACTACAATGAGCAGTTCTTC,CASSFRGANYNEQFF
TRBJ2-7,-,15,-,TRBV27,TGTGCCAGCAGCCGAGCTATCGGACGGTCCTACGAGCAGTACTTC,CASSRAIGRSYEQYF
TRBJ2-1,few,13,-,TRBV4-2,TGTGCCAGCAGAGAGAGCTCCTACAATGAGCAGTTCTTC,CASRESSYNEQFF
TRBJ2-5,-,13,-,TRBV4-1,TGCGCCAGCAGCCAAGGACATCAAGAGACCCAGTACTTC,CASSQGHQETQYF
TRBJ1-5,-,14,-,TRBV6-6,TGTGCCAGCAGTTACAGGGTGAGCAATCAGCCCCAGCATTTT,CASSYRVSNQPQHF
TRBJ1-1,-,11,-,TRBV6-2/TRBV6-3,TGTGCCAGCAGTTACTTAGGGGAGGCTTTCTTT,CASSYLGEAFF
TRBJ1-2,-,15,-,TRBV3-1/TRBV3-2,TGTGCCAGCAGCCTCCTAGGGGTTTCTAACTATGGCTACACCTTC,CASSLLGVSNYGYTF
TRBJ2-2,-,13,-,TRBV9,TGTGCCAGCAGCGGCGGGACGAACGGGGAGCTGTTTTTT,CASSGGTNGELFF
TRBJ1-1,-,16,-,TRBV5-4,TGTGCCAGCAGCTTGGACACAGGTGTCTGGAACACTGAAGCTTTCTTT,CASSLDTGVWNTEAFF
TRBJ2-7,-,14,TRBD1,TRBV5-1,TGCGCCAGCAGCTCTGGGGCAGGGGGCTACGAGCAGTACTTC,CASSSGAGGYEQYF
TRBJ1-5,-,17,-,TRBV19,TGTGCCAGTAGACTAAGCGGGGGGGAGGCGAGCAATCAGCCCCAGCATTTT,CASRLSGGEASNQPQHF
TRBJ2-2,-,14,-,TRBV11-3,TGTGCCAGCAGCTTAAACAGGGCGACCGGGGAGCTGTTTTTT,CASSLNRATGELFF
TRBJ2-2,medium-sized,15,-,TRBV7-2,TGTGCCAGCAGCCTGGGCCCAAGGCGGACCGGGGAGCTGTTTTTT,CASSLGPRRTGELFF
TRBJ1-5,few,16,-,TRBV4-1,TGCGCCAGCAGCCAAGATTCGACAGGCGCCTCACAGCCCCAGCATTTT,CASSQDSTGASQPQHF
TRBJ2-7,-,19,TRBD2,TRBV4-2,TGTGCCAGCAGTCAAGCAGCCGGGACTAGCGGGACTTACTCCTACGAGCAGTACTTC,CASSQAAGTSGTYSYEQYF
TRBJ1-2,-,15,TRBD1,TRBV6-2/TRBV6-3,TGTGCCAGCAGCCCCGGGACAGCCCAGTTGTATGGCTACACCTTC,CASSPGTAQLYGYTF
TRBJ2-7,-,20,TRBD2,TRBV3-1/TRBV3-2,TGTGCCAGCAGCACATCCCCCCCTAGCGGGAGGGCACAAGGGGTCTACGAGCAGTACTTC,CASSTSPPSGRAQGVYEQYF
TRBJ2-7,-,12,-,TRBV11-1,TGTGCCAGCAGCCGGAGCTCCTACGAGCAGTACTTC,CASSRSSYEQYF
TRBJ1-6,-,16,-,TRBV7-2,TGTGCCAGCAGCCCCGGCTCGGTAGGGCCTTATTCACCCCTCCACTTT,CASSPGSVGPYSPLHF
TRBJ2-7,few,12,-,TRBV12-3/TRBV12-4,TGTGCCAGCAGTCCATTCCCGTACGAGCAGTACTTC,CASSPFPYEQYF
TRBJ2-2,-,18,TRBD2,TRBV4-3,TGCGCCAGCAGCCAAGACCCCGGACTAGCGGGAAACACCGGGGAGCTGTTTTTT,CASSQDPGLAGNTGELFF
TRBJ1-5,-,15,TRBD1,TRBV6-5,TGTGCCAGCAGAACCGGACAGGGCGTAAATCAGCCCCAGCATTTT,CASRTGQGVNQPQHF
TRBJ1-5,-,16,-,TRBV3-1/TRBV3-2,TGTGCCAGCAGCCACGGACCGGGACAAGGAAACCAGCCCCAGCATTTT,CASSHGPGQGNQPQHF
TRBJ2-7,-,15,-,TRBV6-5,TGTGCCAGCAGCTGGACAGGCGGGGTAGGGTGGGAGCAGTACTTC,CASSWTGGVGWEQYF
TRBJ1-2,-,14,-,TRBV5-1,TGCGCCAGCAGCTTAACAGGAACTAACTATGGCTACACCTTC,CASSLTGTNYGYTF
TRBJ2-3,-,16,-,TRBV6-6,TGTGCCAGTCGAGGGCCCGAGCGGGCGAGTAAAGATACGCAGTATTTT,CASRGPERASKDTQYF